The 25 T cell receptor beta chains below all came from one sample that was sequenced in a study of T cells in women clearing cervical HPV infection. Generated by immunoSEQ multiplex PCR, the TCRdb table keeps only in-frame clones and is missing some. This listing includes some 40,000 clones. The material sequenced was blood buffy coat. Source of these receptors: a woman between 18 and 69 years old with a cervical HPV16 infection that either progressed to CIN3+ or cleared (not recorded which).

On this clone: The observed sequence ends 3 residues before the CDR3 terminus, with the missing tail filled in from the germline J gene. This chain joins TRBV7-3 and TRBJ1-4; a possible D gene is TRBD1 (5 bases). The CDR3 loop spans 13 amino acids. CDR1 and CDR2 from the germline V gene are SGHTA and FQGTGA. The CDR3 protein is CASSDSPNSPLFF. The CDR3 bases that were read are TGTGCCAGCAGCGACAGCCCTAATTCACCA.

CDR3 loop: CASSLERGTETQYF. The CDR3 bases that were read are TGTGCCAGCAGCTTAGAGCGGGGCACAGAGACC. J is TRBJ2-5 and V is TRBV11-2, with D perhaps matching TRBD2 (6 bases). With the read ending 3 residues before the CDR3 end, the germline J gene is used to fill in that end. Germline V gives CDR1 SGHAT, CDR2 FQNNGV. The V and J ends lost 0 bases and 4 bases respectively, with 9 bases between them. This CDR3 spans 14 amino acids.

Regarding this clone: The CDR3 extends 3 residues past the end of the read, so its final part is completed from the germline J gene. This chain joins TRBV7-3 and TRBJ2-3, with D perhaps TRBD1 (6 bases). The CDR3 spans 15 residues. Germline lookup yields CDR1 SGHTA and CDR2 FQGTGA. Trimming left V 4 bases short and J 1 base short, with 12 bases between. The CDR3 region is CASSYRSGGTDTQYF. Incomplete CDR3 DNA: TGTGCCAGCAGCTACCGCTCAGGGGGCACAGATACG.

CDR3 amino acids: CASSPGSGGQETQYF. The sequenced CDR3 bases are TGTGCCAGCAGCCCGGGCAGCGGGGGCCAAGAGACC. This chain connects TRBV7-3 to TRBJ2-5; TRBD2 agrees at 8 bases. The read terminates 3 residues before the CDR3 end, so the remaining end is supplied by the germline J gene. With 5 bases clipped from V and 1 base from J, the junction kept 6 bases outside the gene matches. The CDR3 spans 15 residues. CDR1 is SGHTA, CDR2 FQGTGA, per germline. The variable domain in full, with the rest retrieved from reference TRBV7-3 and TRBJ2-5, is GAGVSQTPSNKVTEKGKYVELRCDPISGHTALYWYRQSLGQGPEFLIYFQGTGAADDSGLPNDRFFAVRPEGSVSTLKIQRTERGDSAVYLCASSPGSGGQETQYFGPGTRLLVL.

Details on this clone: The CDR3 extends 3 residues past the end of the read, so its final part is completed from the germline J gene. This chain uses TRBV7-9 with TRBJ2-7, with no clear D. Trimming cost V 1 base and J 0 bases, with 7 bases left between them. The CDR3 sequence is 14 residues long. Germline loops: CDR1 SEHNR, CDR2 FQNEAQ (reference sequence). The sequenced part of the CDR3 DNA is TGTGCCAGCAGCTTAGGTGCAGGCTCCTACGAG. Translating it yields CASSLGAGSYE. The full CDR3 reads CASSLGAGSYEQYF.

Concerning this clone: The read halts 3 residues ahead of the CDR3 end, with the missing end drawn from the germline J gene. The gene calls are TRBV5-4 and TRBJ1-6; 9 positions agree with TRBD1. In germline, CDR1 is SGHNT, CDR2 YYREEE (reference sequence). The CDR3 spans 14 residues. After removal of 6 bases from V and 10 bases from J, the junction contained 8 bases not matched to a gene. The CDR3 here is CASTKDRGESPLHF. The sequenced CDR3 bases are TGTGCCAGCACAAAGGACAGGGGTGAATCACCC. Full variable domain (rest looked up from reference TRBV5-4 and TRBJ1-6): ETGVTQSPTHLIKTRGQQVTLRCSSQSGHNTVSWYQQALGQGPQFIFQYYREEENGRGNFPPRFSGLQFPNYSSELNVNALELDDSALYLCASTKDRGESPLHFGNGTRLTVT.

Comment on this clone: The read ends 3 residues shy of where the CDR3 ends; the end is completed using the germline J gene. The chain uses TRBV12-3 or TRBV12-4 and TRBJ2-2, with a weak D call TRBD1 (6 bases). Deletions cut 0 bases from V and 6 bases from J, with 14 bases between. The CDR3 is 16 residues long. This chain's CDR3 is CASSLAEQGDAGELFF. The sequenced CDR3 bases are TGTGCCAGCAGTTTAGCGGAACAGGGTGACGCCGGGGAG.

With respect to this clone: Read data end 3 residues before the CDR3 end; the end is taken from the germline J gene. The V and J genes are TRBV7-6 and TRBJ1-4, with no clear D. CDR3 length equals 12 residues. V dropped 5 bases and J dropped 8 bases, with 9 bases sitting between them. Germline V gene data show CDR1 as SGHVS and CDR2 as FNYEAQ. The DNA read from the CDR3 is TGTGCCAGCAGCCCAGCCAGGGAAAAA. This codes for CASSPAREK. The entire CDR3 protein is CASSPAREKLFF.

About this clone: The observed sequence ends 3 residues before the CDR3 terminus, with the missing tail filled in from the germline J gene. The gene calls are TRBV30 and TRBJ2-2, with 9 bases aligning to TRBD1. CDR3 size: 18 residues. The V gene's germline CDR1 is GTSNPN and CDR2 SVGIG (reference sequence). CDR3 bases read: TGTGCCTGGAGTCCCGGGACAGGGTTGTTGGCTGGGGCCAACGTG. It encodes CAWSPGTGLLAGANV. The whole CDR3 is CAWSPGTGLLAGANVLFF.

In regard to this clone: The CDR3 extends 3 residues past the end of the read, so its final part is completed from the germline J gene. This sequence joins TRBV7-2 and TRBJ2-7; D might be TRBD1 (5 bases). The CDR3 loop spans 14 amino acids. V lost 5 bases, J lost 0 bases, and 11 bases lay in between. Germline V CDR1 and CDR2: SGHTA, FQGNSA. The sequenced part of the CDR3 DNA is TGTGCCAGCAGCCCACAGGCATCCTCCTACGAG. Translated, it gives CASSPQASSYE. The CDR3 reads in full as CASSPQASSYEQYF. Drawing the rest from reference TRBV7-2 and TRBJ2-7, the complete variable domain is GAGVSQSPSNKVTEKGKDVELRCDPISGHTALYWYRQSLGQGLEFLIYFQGNSAPDKSGLPSDRFSAERTGGSVSTLTIQRTQQEDSAVYLCASSPQASSYEQYFGPGTRLTVT.

The DNA read from the CDR3 is TGTGCCAGCAGCTTAATGGGACAGCCAGCCGAG. Residues: CASSLMGQPAE. Given in full, the CDR3 is CASSLMGQPAEQYF. This chain connects TRBV7-2 to TRBJ2-7; 7 bases agree with TRBD1. The read ends 3 residues before the CDR3 terminus; that terminus is restored from the germline J gene. The V gene's germline CDR1 is SGHTA and CDR2 FQGNSA. J gave up 6 bases and V 2 bases, and 7 bases lay outside the gene matches. The CDR3 is made up of 14 amino acids.

On this clone: The read terminates 3 residues before the CDR3 end, so the remaining end is supplied by the germline J gene. This rearrangement joins TRBV18 to TRBJ1-2; TRBD1 aligns across 10 bases. CDR1 is KGHSH, CDR2 LQKENI, per germline. This CDR3 has 14 amino acids. CDR3 sequence reads: CASSPGQGLGDYTF. Incomplete CDR3 DNA: TGTGCCAGCTCACCGGGACAGGGGCTTGGGGAC. Together with reference TRBV18 and TRBJ1-2, the CDR3 gives the full variable domain: NAGVMQNPRHLVRRRGQEARLRCSPMKGHSHVYWYRQLPEEGLKFMVYLQKENIIDESGMPKERFSAEFPKEGPSILRIQQVVRGDSAAYFCASSPGQGLGDYTFGSGTRLTVV.

On this clone: Coverage ceases 3 residues before the CDR3 finishes, and the germline J gene fills in the end. The chain joins TRBV7-2 to TRBJ2-1; D perhaps matches TRBD1 (5 bases). CDR3 size: 14 residues. V was clipped by 1 base and J by 7 bases, with 11 bases between them. CDR1 and CDR2 (germline): SGHTA, FQGNSA. The CDR3 bases that were read are TGTGCCAGCAGCTTAGTGGGTGCAGGGAATGAG. It yields the protein CASSLVGAGNE. The whole CDR3 sequence is CASSLVGAGNEQFF.

Notes on this clone: Read data end 3 residues before the CDR3 end; the end is taken from the germline J gene. The chain links TRBV19 to TRBJ2-2; weak D call: TRBD1 (6 bases). CDR3 length: 14 residues. The V gene's germline CDR1 is LNHDA and CDR2 SQIVND (reference sequence). V shed 7 bases and J shed 6 bases, with 15 bases lying between them. The CDR3 DNA, read in part, is TGTGCCAGTAATGCTGGCAGGGGAGCCGGGGAG. This encodes CASNAGRGAGE. The CDR3 as a whole reads CASNAGRGAGELFF.

Notes on this clone: The sequence runs out 3 residues before the end of the CDR3; the remainder is reconstructed from the germline J gene. The V call is TRBV10-3, the J call TRBJ2-7, with 7 bases identical to TRBD2. Germline V gene data show CDR1 as ENHRY and CDR2 as SYGVKD. The CDR3 is 16 residues long. The V and J ends lost 5 bases and 4 bases, in that order; junction bases with no gene match: 14. CDR3: CAISRQRGAQGYEQYF. The DNA read from the CDR3 is TGTGCCATCAGTCGGCAGCGGGGAGCGCAAGGTTACGAG.

To note about this clone: Sequencing ends 3 residues short of the CDR3 end; the germline J gene provides the rest. The chain employs TRBV5-1 and TRBJ2-7; maybe TRBD1 (6 bases). Looked up from germline, CDR1 is SGHRS and CDR2 is YFSETQ. The CDR3 contains 15 residues. The V end was cut by 4 bases, the J end by 2 bases, with 16 bases between. The CDR3 loop is CASSGSGTSTYEQYF. The CDR3 bases that were read are TGCGCCAGCAGCGGCTCCGGGACATCCACCTACGAG.

CDR3 DNA, as far as it was read: TGTGCCAGCAGCTTGGGACTAGTTAACTACAATGAG. Encoded protein: CASSLGLVNYNE. The full CDR3 protein is CASSLGLVNYNEQFF. The gene calls are TRBV7-3 and TRBJ2-1, with 8 bases fitting TRBD2. Sequencing ends 3 residues short of the CDR3 end; the germline J gene provides the rest. The CDR3 spans 15 residues. V dropped 3 bases and J dropped 3; count of bases not matched to a gene: 4. Germline V gives CDR1 SGHTA, CDR2 FQGTGA.

In the case of this clone: Read coverage stops 3 residues before the CDR3 terminus; the germline J gene supplies the remainder. The chain recombines TRBV20-1 with TRBJ1-2; TRBD1 is a possible D gene (6 bases). The CDR3 length is 13 residues. CDR1 is DFQATT and CDR2 is SNEGSKA in the germline V gene (reference sequence). Trimming took off 6 bases at V and 4 bases at J, with 15 bases between the two ends. CDR3 DNA, as far as it was read: TGCAGTGCCCAGAGGGCACAGGGCTATGGC. Translating it yields CSAQRAQGYG. The whole CDR3 sequence reads CSAQRAQGYGYTF.

Turning to this clone: The read finishes 3 residues shy of the CDR3 end, and the germline J gene is used to complete it. The rearrangement links TRBV18 to TRBJ1-1; D is undetermined. V was cut by 2 bases and J by 1 base, with 11 bases left in between. Germline CDR1 reads KGHSH; CDR2 reads LQKENI. The CDR3 totals 15 residues. The sequenced part of the CDR3 DNA is TGTGCCAGCTCACCATCTAGTCTGGGGAACACTGAA. It yields the protein CASSPSSLGNTE. The full CDR3 sequence reads CASSPSSLGNTEAFF.

Note on this clone: The CDR3 goes on 3 residues after the read ends, and that part is filled in from the germline J gene. The J gene is TRBJ2-7, the V gene TRBV20-1; 9 bases line up with TRBD2. Germline loops: CDR1 DFQATT, CDR2 SNEGSKA (reference sequence). J lost 0 bases, V lost 6 bases, and 3 bases had no gene match. This CDR3 contains 13 residues. The CDR3 bases that were read are TGCAGTGCCAATAGCGGGAGCTCCTACGAG. Its protein is CSANSGSSYE. The entire CDR3 is CSANSGSSYEQYF.

Regarding this clone: The read ends 3 residues shy of where the CDR3 ends; the end is completed using the germline J gene. This rearrangement joins TRBV5-1 to TRBJ2-2; D not resolved. Germline V CDR1 and CDR2: SGHRS, YFSETQ. The CDR3 has 14 amino acids. The CDR3 region is CASSLGSYNSPLFF. The DNA read from the CDR3 is TGCGCCAGCAGCCTAGGCTCCTATAATTCACCG.

Turning to this clone: The read comes to an end 3 residues before the CDR3 does, leaving the germline J gene to fill in the end. The chain links TRBV20-1 to TRBJ1-5; the match to TRBD1 covers 8 bases. CDR1 and CDR2 (germline): DFQATT, SNEGSKA (reference sequence). With 3 bases clipped from V and 4 bases from J, the junction kept 2 bases outside the gene matches. The CDR3 is 13 residues long. The sequenced CDR3 bases are TGCAGTGCTAGGGGGGACAGGAATCAGCCC. Amino acid sequence: CSARGDRNQP. The CDR3 reads in full as CSARGDRNQPQHF.

Comment on this clone: The read ends 3 residues early relative to the CDR3; the germline J gene fills the gap. This chain uses TRBV20-1 with TRBJ2-5, with 12 bases that match TRBD2. Germline values: CDR1 DFQATT, CDR2 SNEGSKA (reference sequence). CDR3 length: 14 residues. V shed 3 bases, J shed 5 bases, and the junction held 4 bases outside the gene matches. The sequenced part of the CDR3 DNA is TGCAGTGCTAGTCCCGGGACTAGCGGGGAGACC. It encodes CSASPGTSGET. The whole CDR3 sequence reads CSASPGTSGETQYF.

As concerns this clone: The read falls 3 residues short of the CDR3 end, and the missing part is taken from the germline J gene. The chain couples TRBV6-2 or TRBV6-3 to TRBJ2-3; D ambiguous. CDR1 is MNHEY and CDR2 is SVGEGT in the germline V gene. CDR3 length: 14 residues. The V and J ends lost 8 bases and 2 bases respectively, with 14 bases between them. CDR3 region: CASRYRLNTDTQYF. CDR3 bases read: TGTGCCAGCCGATACCGACTGAACACAGATACG.

The chain's CDR3 is CASSHSGAEDTQYF. The part of the CDR3 DNA that was read is TGTGCCAGCAGCCACAGCGGGGCTGAAGATACG. The J gene is TRBJ2-3, the V gene TRBV7-3, with 7 bases matching TRBD2. The read ends 3 residues before the CDR3 terminus; that terminus is restored from the germline J gene. V trimming: 5 bases; J trimming: 5 bases; junction bases outside the gene matches: 7. This CDR3 region has 14 residues. CDR1 SGHTA and CDR2 FQGTGA come from the germline V gene.